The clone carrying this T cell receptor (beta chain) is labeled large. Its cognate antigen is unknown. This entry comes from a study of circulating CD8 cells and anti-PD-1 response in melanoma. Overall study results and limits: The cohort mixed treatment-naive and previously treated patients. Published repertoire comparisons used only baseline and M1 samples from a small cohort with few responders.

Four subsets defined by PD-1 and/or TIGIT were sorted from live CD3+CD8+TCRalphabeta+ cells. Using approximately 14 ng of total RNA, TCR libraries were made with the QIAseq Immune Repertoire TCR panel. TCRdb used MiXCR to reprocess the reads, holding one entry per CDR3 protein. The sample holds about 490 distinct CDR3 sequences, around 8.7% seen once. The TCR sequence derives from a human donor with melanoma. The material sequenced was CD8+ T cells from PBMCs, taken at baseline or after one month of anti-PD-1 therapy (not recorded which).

The CDR3 nucleotides are TGTGCTAGTGGTTTGCCCCGGACACCAAACTCCTACAATGAGCAGTTCTTC. As protein: CASGLPRTPNSYNEQFF. The chain carries TRBV12-5 and TRBJ2-1; D is possibly TRBD1 (5 bases). The germline V and J ends were trimmed by 2 bases and 0 bases, with 14 bases remaining between them. Germline-derived CDR1 and CDR2 are LGHNT and FRNRAP. The CDR3 is 17 amino acids.